This passage covers 26 T cell receptor beta chains from one sample sequenced in a study of T-cell reconstitution after alpha-beta-depleted transplantation in children. Unique molecular identifiers were used in preparing the TCRbeta library. One entry per CDR3 protein results from TCRdb running MiXCR on the PCR reads. The sample shows hundreds of thousands of distinct CDR3 sequences, 10% of them seen only once. Sequenced here: PBMCs from the stem cell graft donor, sampled from the stem cell graft. The receptors were gathered from a human donor who donated a stem cell graft to a child with acute myeloid leukemia.

This clonotype was observed a few times. V is TRBV20-1 and J is TRBJ2-1; 9 nucleotides line up with TRBD1. The V and J ends lost 6 bases and 6 bases, in that order; junction bases with no gene match: 3. There are 12 residues in the CDR3. From germline, CDR1 is DFQATT and CDR2 SNEGSKA (reference sequence). CDR3 DNA: TGCAGTGCCCAGACAGGGGGCAATGAGCAGTTCTTC. This encodes CSAQTGGNEQFF.

This clonotype was observed a handful of times. V is TRBV6-4 and J is TRBJ2-7, with D unresolved. The length of the CDR3 is 9 residues. V lost 9 bases and J lost 9, with 9 bases in between. The germline V gene has CDR1 MRHNA and CDR2 SNTAGT. The CDR3 DNA reads TGTGCCAGAAGACACGGGCAGTACTTC. Translation: CARRHGQYF.

The table lists this clonotype with a few counts. This chain connects TRBV29-1 to TRBJ2-5; D remains unclear. The CDR3 totals 11 residues. The germline CDR1 and CDR2 sequences are SQVTM and ANQGSEA. V lost 0 bases to trimming and J lost 3 bases, with 2 bases between them. CDR3 bases: TGCAGCGTTGAAGAAAAAGAGACCCAGTACTTC. It codes for CSVEEKETQYF.

The CDR3: CASSPGEVTDTQYF. The CDR3 region has the DNA TGCGCCAGCAGTCCGGGGGAAGTCACAGATACGCAGTATTTT. The chain carries TRBV5-1 and TRBJ2-3, with D maybe TRBD2 (6 bases). There are 14 residues in the CDR3. V was trimmed by 5 bases and J by 2 bases, leaving 12 bases between them. Germline CDR1 is SGHRS and CDR2 is YFSETQ.

The chain employs TRBV20-1 and TRBJ2-1; either TRBD1 or TRBD2 may supply D (5 bases each). Germline CDR1 and CDR2: DFQATT and SNEGSKA (reference sequence). V gave up 6 bases and J gave up 0 bases, with 12 bases separating them. The CDR3 sequence is 14 residues long. CDR3 residues: CSAPGRSSYNEQFF. For the CDR3, the DNA is TGCAGTGCCCCGGGACGGAGCTCCTACAATGAGCAGTTCTTC.

There are a few counts of this clonotype. The rearrangement joins TRBV12-3 or TRBV12-4 to TRBJ2-7; 10 bases are a match to TRBD1. This CDR3 has 15 residues. V gave up 6 bases and J gave up 6 bases; unmatched junction bases: 11. The CDR3 coding sequence is TGTGCCAGCAGCCTCTCCGGGACAGGGGCTTCCGAGCAGTACTTC. As protein: CASSLSGTGASEQYF.

This sequence joins TRBV6-2 or TRBV6-3 and TRBJ1-5; 9 bases fit TRBD1. Looked up from germline, CDR1 is MNHEY and CDR2 is SVGEGT. V trimming: 5 bases; J trimming: 4 bases; junction bases outside the gene matches: 3. The CDR3 runs 14 residues. The CDR3 reads CASSRTGENQPQHF. The CDR3 DNA is TGTGCCAGCAGTCGGACAGGGGAAAATCAGCCCCAGCATTTT.

Only a few counts were recorded for this clonotype. This chain connects TRBV30 to TRBJ2-2; TRBD2 matches at 7 bases. Trimming took 5 bases from V and 8 from J; bases not matched to a gene: 8. The germline CDR1 and CDR2 sequences are GTSNPN and SVGIG (reference sequence). This CDR3 is 13 amino acids long. The CDR3 sequence: CAWDLAVQGELFF. The DNA for the CDR3 is TGTGCCTGGGACCTAGCGGTTCAGGGGGAGCTGTTTTTT.

V usage is TRBV12-3 or TRBV12-4 and J usage is TRBJ2-7; 13 bases match TRBD2. The CDR3 length is 14 residues. V was pared by 8 bases and J by 4 bases, with 5 bases of the junction left unmatched. The CDR3 DNA sequence: TGTGCCAGCGGGACTAGCGGGGCAGGGTACGAGCAGTACTTC. Translating it yields CASGTSGAGYEQYF.

This clonotype was detected a few times. The genes are TRBV24-1 and TRBJ2-7; maybe TRBD1 (7 bases). V lost 3 bases to trimming and J lost 3 bases, with 17 bases between them. The CDR3 is 16 amino acids. Germline V gives CDR1 KGHDR, CDR2 SFDVKD. CDR3: CATSDPGGRDSYEQYF. In DNA form, the CDR3 reads TGTGCCACCAGTGATCCCGGCGGGCGGGACAGCTACGAGCAGTACTTC.

The J gene is TRBJ2-7, the V gene TRBV7-2; TRBD2 agrees at 9 bases. Per germline, CDR1 SGHTA and CDR2 FQGNSA. With 1 base clipped from V and 4 bases from J, the junction kept 5 bases outside the gene matches. The CDR3 consists of 15 residues. The CDR3 loop is CASSLEMREGYEQYF. CDR3 bases: TGTGCCAGCAGCTTAGAGATGCGGGAGGGGTACGAGCAGTACTTC.

This clonotype occurred a few times. This chain connects TRBV6-2 or TRBV6-3 to TRBJ2-3; D is uncertain. CDR1 MNHEY and CDR2 SVGEGT come from the germline V gene. The CDR3 has 14 amino acids. The V gene lost 4 bases and the J gene lost 2 bases, with 10 bases spanning the gap. CDR3 DNA sequence: TGTGCCAGCAGTTCGACCGTCACCACAGATACGCAGTATTTT. It specifies CASSSTVTTDTQYF.

This clonotype turned up a few times. For the CDR3, the DNA is TGCGCCAGCAGTCAATCGGAGTTAAGACAGAACCTCAACACCGGGGAGCTGTTTTTT. Residues: CASSQSELRQNLNTGELFF. The chain couples TRBV23-1 to TRBJ2-2, with D tentatively TRBD1 (5 bases). TRBV23-1 is treated as an ORF (open reading frame) with a function not yet certain. The CDR3 totals 19 residues. Trimming removed 0 bases at V and 2 bases at J, with 19 bases between.

The chain recombines TRBV20-1 with TRBJ2-3; a weak D match, TRBD2 (6 bases). Looked up from germline, CDR1 is DFQATT and CDR2 is SNEGSKA (reference sequence). Trimming took 6 bases from V and 2 from J, leaving 15 bases between them. This CDR3 comprises 14 residues. In nucleotides, the CDR3 is TGCAGTGCCCCGCGAGGGGACTTCACAGATACGCAGTATTTT. It encodes CSAPRGDFTDTQYF.

This clonotype turned up a few times. V gene TRBV25-1 combines with J gene TRBJ2-3, with D perhaps given as TRBD1 or TRBD2 (5 bases each). Germline lookup yields CDR1 MGHDK and CDR2 SYGVNS. This CDR3 is 14 amino acids long. Trimming took off 9 bases at V and 2 bases at J, with 15 bases between the two ends. The CDR3 DNA reads as TGTGCCAGTTTGGGGACCTTTAACACAGATACGCAGTATTTT. Translated, it gives CASLGTFNTDTQYF.

V and J are TRBV28 and TRBJ2-3; 11 nucleotides align to TRBD2. Germline CDR1 reads MDHEN; CDR2 reads SYDVKM. This CDR3 is built from 17 residues. V dropped 7 bases and J dropped 3; count of bases not matched to a gene: 12. The CDR3 is CASKVTSGIGRTDTQYF. In DNA form, the CDR3 reads TGTGCCAGCAAGGTGACTAGCGGGATAGGGCGGACAGATACGCAGTATTTT.

The chain is built from TRBV18 and TRBJ2-7; 11 bases agree with TRBD2. Germline CDR1 reads KGHSH; CDR2 reads LQKENI. J lost 7 bases, V lost 3 bases, and 5 bases had no gene match. CDR3 length: 14 residues. CDR3 in amino acids: CASSPTSGMGEQYF. CDR3 nucleotide sequence: TGTGCCAGCTCACCGACTAGCGGGATGGGGGAGCAGTACTTC.

The table lists this clonotype with many counts. This sequence joins TRBV20-1 and TRBJ2-5; D gene uncertain. Between the trimmed V and J ends, which lost 2 bases and 5 bases, there was a span of 6 bases. This CDR3 comprises 11 residues. Germline V lookup: CDR1 DFQATT, CDR2 SNEGSKA (reference sequence). This CDR3 reads CSARPFETQYF. Here the CDR3 DNA reads TGCAGTGCTAGACCCTTCGAGACCCAGTACTTC.

This clonotype was seen many times. V usage is TRBV6-2 or TRBV6-3 and J usage is TRBJ2-3; TRBD2 matches at 9 bases. Trimming took 6 bases from V and 3 from J; bases not matched to a gene: 13. Germline-derived CDR1 and CDR2 are MNHEY and SVGEGT. This CDR3 region has 17 residues. In nucleotides, the CDR3 is TGTGCCAGCAGCCGCGGAATCATGACTAGCGGAACAGATACGCAGTATTTT. It specifies CASSRGIMTSGTDTQYF.

Remarks on this clonotype: A junction end diverges from the germline sequence, so it may reflect a read error. V gene TRBV12-3 or TRBV12-4 combines with J gene TRBJ1-3, with a weak D call TRBD1 (6 bases). The CDR3 covers 14 residues. CDR3 protein: CAISLGGSGNTIYF. CDR3 in DNA: TGTGCCATCAGTTTAGGGGGCTCTGGAAACACCATATATTTT.

In this sample, this clonotype turned up a few times. The rearrangement links TRBV6-2 or TRBV6-3 to TRBJ2-1; D is unresolved. The germline CDR1 and CDR2 sequences are MNHEY and SVGEGT. CDR3 size: 11 residues. Trimming pared 7 bases from V and 8 bases from J, leaving 9 bases between. CDR3 coding DNA: TGTGCCAGCACGTTGGACCATGAGCAGTTCTTC. Translated, it gives CASTLDHEQFF.

The chain uses TRBV6-4 and TRBJ2-1, with 7 bases that match TRBD2. V lost 9 bases to trimming and J lost 10 bases; unmatched junction nucleotides: 12. The germline V gene has CDR1 MRHNA and CDR2 SNTAGT. CDR3 length: 13 residues. Written as DNA, the CDR3 is TGTGCCAGAGGAACTAAAGGTAGCGGGGAGCAGTTCTTC. Translating gives CARGTKGSGEQFF.

This clonotype has just a few counts. The chain carries TRBV29-1 and TRBJ2-7; D may match TRBD1 or TRBD2 (5 bases each). The germline V gene encodes CDR1 SQVTM and CDR2 ANQGSEA. The ends were cut back, 3 bases at V and 2 bases at J, with 11 bases in the middle. This CDR3 region has 13 residues. The CDR3 loop is CSVDLRGTYEQYF. The CDR3 DNA reads as TGCAGCGTTGATTTGAGGGGTACCTACGAGCAGTACTTC.

The chain recombines TRBV11-2 with TRBJ1-6; 8 nucleotides align to TRBD1. The V gene's germline CDR1 is SGHAT and CDR2 FQNNGV. This CDR3 spans 14 amino acids. The J segment lost 12 bases and the V segment lost 5 bases, leaving 9 bases of the junction unmatched. Here the CDR3 reads CASSPRGQGLPLHF. CDR3 nucleotides: TGTGCCAGCAGCCCCCGAGGACAGGGTTTACCCCTCCACTTT.

This clonotype was seen ten or more times. This sequence joins TRBV20-1 and TRBJ2-3; no clear D. This CDR3 comprises 14 residues. Trimming left V 2 bases short and J 0 bases short, with 9 bases between. Germline V gene lookup returns CDR1 DFQATT and CDR2 SNEGSKA (reference sequence). This CDR3 is CSARRSTSTDTQYF. In nucleotides, the CDR3 is TGCAGTGCTAGAAGGTCTACCAGCACAGATACGCAGTATTTT.

This clonotype occurred a few times. The chain links TRBV9 to TRBJ1-6, with TRBD1 matching 8 bases. The CDR3 consists of 16 residues. The V segment lost 0 bases and the J segment 13 bases; nucleotides outside the gene matches: 12. Germline V gene sequence: CDR1 SGDLS, CDR2 YYNGEE. CDR3 sequence reads: CASSVGTGGEPVPLHF. CDR3 sequence (DNA): TGTGCCAGCAGCGTAGGTACAGGGGGAGAACCGGTCCCCCTCCACTTT. Using reference TRBV9 and TRBJ1-6 for the parts outside the CDR3, the full variable domain is DSGVTQTPKHLITATGQRVTLRCSPRSGDLSVYWYQQSLDQGLQFLIQYYNGEERAKGNILERFSAQQFPDLHSELNLSSLELGDSALYFCASSVGTGGEPVPLHFGNGTRLTVT.